Below are 19 T cell receptor beta chains sequenced from a single sample in a study of blood T cell repertoires in COVID-19. Assay: immunoSEQ multiplex PCR; the TCRdb copy retains only in-frame clones and omits some. The table records about 190,000 clones, around 82% of them present only once. The sequencing input was peripheral blood. All receptors come from a middle-aged man with active or convalescent COVID-19.

The chain carries TRBV5-4 and TRBJ2-5, with a weak D call TRBD2 (6 bases). CDR1 and CDR2 (germline): SGHNT, YYREEE (reference sequence). This CDR3 comprises 14 residues. The V gene lost 4 bases and the J gene lost 1 base, with 11 bases spanning the gap. The chain's CDR3 is CASSPGTSQETQYF. CDR3 bases: TGTGCCAGCAGCCCCGGGACTTCCCAAGAGACCCAGTACTTC.

This clone showed up many times. The gene calls are TRBV3-1 (or the pseudogene TRBV3-2) and TRBJ2-2; D is possibly TRBD1 (6 bases). The CDR3 consists of 14 residues. Trimming took off 4 bases at V and 4 bases at J, with 10 bases between the two ends. The germline gives CDR1 LGHDT, CDR2 YNNKEL (reference sequence). In DNA form, the CDR3 reads TGTGCCAGCAGCCTACAGGGATTCACCGGGGAGCTGTTTTTT. Its translation is CASSLQGFTGELFF.

J is TRBJ2-2 and V is TRBV6-5, with TRBD2 matching 8 bases. The CDR3 extends over 13 amino acids. The V gene end was trimmed by 7 bases and the J gene end by 3 bases; junction bases not matched to a gene: 1. The germline CDR1 and CDR2 sequences are MNHEY and SVGAGI. CDR3 DNA: TGTGCCAGCACCGGGGGGGACACCGGGGAGCTGTTTTTT. It encodes CASTGGDTGELFF.

The CDR3 region has the DNA TGTGCCAGCAGCCAATTGCGGGACTGGATGGATGGCTACACCTTC. Its translation: CASSQLRDWMDGYTF. The V gene is TRBV3-1 (or the pseudogene TRBV3-2), the J gene TRBJ1-2; possible D gene TRBD1, 5 bases. There are 15 residues in the CDR3. V was shortened by 2 bases and J by 6 bases, with 16 bases between the two germline ends. CDR1 and CDR2 (germline): LGHDT, YNNKEL (reference sequence).

The chain carries TRBV10-3 and TRBJ2-5, with a tentative D call TRBD2 (6 bases). There are 14 residues in the CDR3. Germline V gene lookup returns CDR1 ENHRY and CDR2 SYGVKD. The V gene lost 10 bases and the J gene lost 1 base, with 16 bases spanning the gap. CDR3 in DNA: TGTGCCACCGGGGGTGGCGGGGCCCAAGAGACCCAGTACTTC. Amino acids: CATGGGGAQETQYF.

This clone was observed a single time. The V and J genes are TRBV6-1 and TRBJ2-7; the match to TRBD1 covers 8 bases. J lost 6 bases, V lost 2 bases, and 9 bases had no gene match. The CDR3 covers 15 residues. CDR1 and CDR2 from the germline V gene are MNHNS and SASEGT. The CDR3 nucleotides are TGTGCCAGCAGTGAAACTCAGGGGGCGATGGGCGAGCAGTACTTC. It is translated as CASSETQGAMGEQYF.

Regarding this clone: The same CDR3 also results from other DNA sequences found in this sample. The chain joins TRBV9 to TRBJ1-2; the D gene is possibly TRBD1 (5 bases). Trimming removed 3 bases at V and 1 base at J, with 7 bases between. The germline CDR1 and CDR2 sequences are SGDLS and YYNGEE. The CDR3 covers 13 residues. Here the CDR3 reads CASSADSNYGYTF. CDR3 DNA: TGTGCCAGCAGCGCCGACAGTAACTATGGCTACACCTTC.

This CDR3 is CASSGGGYGYTF. The CDR3, as DNA: TGCGCCAGCTCGGGAGGGGGCTATGGCTACACCTTC. V gene TRBV5-1 combines with J gene TRBJ1-2; TRBD1 is a possible D gene (6 bases). Germline loops: CDR1 SGHRS, CDR2 YFSETQ. Between the trimmed V and J ends, which lost 7 bases and 4 bases, there was a span of 11 bases. The CDR3 has 12 residues. The variable domain in full, with the rest retrieved from reference TRBV5-1 and TRBJ1-2, is KAGVTQTPRYLIKTRGQQVTLSCSPISGHRSVSWYQQTPGQGLQFLFEYFSETQRNKGNFPGRFSGRQFSNSRSEMNVSTLELGDSALYLCASSGGGYGYTFGSGTRLTVV.

This chain joins TRBV5-1 and TRBJ2-5; 14 positions match TRBD2. The ends lost 4 bases at V and 0 bases at J; junction bases unmatched: 5. CDR3 length: 17 amino acids. The germline V gene encodes CDR1 SGHRS and CDR2 YFSETQ. The CDR3 nucleotides are TGCGCCAGCAGCACGGGACTAGCGGGAGCGTACCAAGAGACCCAGTACTTC. This sequence encodes CASSTGLAGAYQETQYF.

The V gene is TRBV5-1, the J gene TRBJ2-5; perhaps TRBD2 as D (5 bases). Germline V gene lookup returns CDR1 SGHRS and CDR2 YFSETQ. The CDR3 loop spans 16 amino acids. The V end was cut by 3 bases, the J end by 2 bases, with 17 bases between. The CDR3 protein is CASSSNRGVGQETQYF. In DNA form, the CDR3 reads TGCGCCAGCAGCTCAAACCGGGGAGTCGGGCAAGAGACCCAGTACTTC. Combining the CDR3 with reference TRBV5-1 and TRBJ2-5 gives the whole variable domain KAGVTQTPRYLIKTRGQQVTLSCSPISGHRSVSWYQQTPGQGLQFLFEYFSETQRNKGNFPGRFSGRQFSNSRSEMNVSTLELGDSALYLCASSSNRGVGQETQYFGPGTRLLVL.

This clone came up a few times. This chain connects TRBV19 to TRBJ1-6, with D tentatively TRBD1 (5 bases). The V end lost 5 bases, the J end lost 4 bases, and 12 bases lay between the germline ends. The CDR3 is 15 residues long. From germline, CDR1 is LNHDA and CDR2 SQIVND (reference sequence). The DNA for the CDR3 is TGTGCCAGTAGTTCGACAGCTTCTTATAATTCACCCCTCCACTTT. Its protein is CASSSTASYNSPLHF.

This rearrangement joins TRBV4-1 to TRBJ2-3; 12 bases align to TRBD2. The germline gives CDR1 MGHRA, CDR2 YSYEKL. This CDR3 is built from 15 residues. The V gene end was trimmed by 2 bases and the J gene end by 4 bases; junction bases not matched to a gene: 1. The CDR3 region has the DNA TGCGCCAGCAGCCAACTAGCGGGGGGGCCAGATACGCAGTATTTT. It encodes CASSQLAGGPDTQYF.

This rearrangement joins TRBV18 to TRBJ1-1; TRBD1 agrees at 7 bases. The V and J ends lost 3 bases and 6 bases, in that order; junction bases with no gene match: 4. The CDR3 is made up of 13 amino acids. The V gene's germline CDR1 is KGHSH and CDR2 LQKENI. This CDR3 reads CASSPTGSAEAFF. The CDR3 bases are TGTGCCAGCTCACCGACAGGGTCCGCTGAAGCTTTCTTT.

The chain uses TRBV27 and TRBJ1-2, with 8 positions matching TRBD1. J lost 6 bases, V lost 2 bases, and 11 bases had no gene match. This CDR3 has 16 residues. The germline gives CDR1 MNHEY, CDR2 SMNVEV (reference sequence). CDR3 protein: CASSLLGAGGADGYTF. The CDR3, as DNA: TGTGCCAGCAGTTTACTAGGGGCAGGGGGCGCGGATGGCTACACCTTC.

As to this clone: Its ends do not fully match the called genes, so a read error is possible. V is TRBV7-7 and J is TRBJ2-5; 13 nucleotides match TRBD2. The CDR3 is made up of 16 amino acids. Germline V gene lookup returns CDR1 SSHAT and CDR2 FNYEAQ (reference sequence). The CDR3 nucleotides read TGTGCTAGCAGCCCGGGACTAGCGGGGATAGCGGAGACCCAGTACTTC. Protein product: CASSPGLAGIAETQYF.

The chain is built from TRBV4-3 and TRBJ1-1, with 8 nucleotides matching TRBD1. Germline trimming cut 2 bases from V and 0 bases from J; bases unmatched to any gene: 14. There are 19 residues in the CDR3. Germline CDR1 and CDR2: LGHNA and YSLEER. The CDR3 reads CASSQLTPGTGALNTEAFF. The CDR3 nucleotides read TGCGCCAGCAGCCAATTGACCCCCGGGACAGGAGCTCTGAACACTGAAGCTTTCTTT.

V gene TRBV19 combines with J gene TRBJ2-1; a possible D gene is TRBD1 (7 bases). The CDR3 covers 16 residues. V dropped 7 bases and J dropped 8 bases, with 24 bases sitting between them. CDR1 and CDR2 (germline): LNHDA, SQIVND (reference sequence). The CDR3: CASKIGSSGGSDEQFF. The CDR3 DNA reads as TGTGCCAGTAAAATAGGGAGTTCAGGGGGGTCCGATGAGCAGTTCTTC. Full variable domain (outside the CDR3, taken from reference TRBV19 and TRBJ2-1): DGGITQSPKYLFRKEGQNVTLSCEQNLNHDAMYWYRQDPGQGLRLIYYSQIVNDFQKGDIAEGYSVSREKKESFPLTVTSAQKNPTAFYLCASKIGSSGGSDEQFFGPGTRLTVL.

The chain recombines TRBV7-9 with TRBJ2-7; 12 nucleotides line up with TRBD1. The CDR3 covers 16 residues. The J segment lost 7 bases and the V segment lost 7 bases, leaving 14 bases of the junction unmatched. Germline CDR1 reads SEHNR; CDR2 reads FQNEAQ (reference sequence). This CDR3 is CASIASGDRGPGEQYF. CDR3 coding DNA: TGTGCCAGCATCGCAAGCGGGGACAGGGGGCCGGGAGAGCAGTACTTC.

The chain employs TRBV6-5 and TRBJ2-7; weak D call: TRBD2 (5 bases). Per the germline V gene, CDR1 is MNHEY and CDR2 is SVGAGI. The CDR3 spans 14 residues. V lost 6 bases to trimming and J lost 0 bases, with 12 bases between them. CDR3 region: CASSLSGSSYEQYF. DNA of the CDR3: TGTGCCAGCAGCCTAAGCGGAAGCTCCTACGAGCAGTACTTC.